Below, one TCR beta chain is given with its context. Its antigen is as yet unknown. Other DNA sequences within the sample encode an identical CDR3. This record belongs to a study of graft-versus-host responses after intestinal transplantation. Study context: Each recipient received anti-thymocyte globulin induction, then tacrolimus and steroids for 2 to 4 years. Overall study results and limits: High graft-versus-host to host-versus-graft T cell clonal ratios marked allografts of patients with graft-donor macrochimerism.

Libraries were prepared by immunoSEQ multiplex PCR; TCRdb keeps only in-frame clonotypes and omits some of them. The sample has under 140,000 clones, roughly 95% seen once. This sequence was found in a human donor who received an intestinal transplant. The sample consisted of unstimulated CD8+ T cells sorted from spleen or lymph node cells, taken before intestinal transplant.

CDR3 residues: CASSSSYEQYF. The CDR3 DNA is TGTGCCAGCAGTTCTTCCTACGAGCAGTACTTC. The chain recombines TRBV27 with TRBJ2-7; D is undetermined. CDR3 length equals 11 residues. In germline, CDR1 is MNHEY, CDR2 SMNVEV (reference sequence). V was cut by 4 bases and J by 1 base, with 2 bases left in between.